This T cell receptor (beta chain) was observed in a study of early T cells in non-severe SARS-CoV-2 infection. Study as a whole: Sequenced bulk RNA came from whole blood that was unsorted, and chains were unpaired.

This CDR3 is 15 amino acids long. With 5 bases clipped from V and 3 bases from J, the junction kept 8 bases outside the gene matches. In germline, CDR1 is SGHTA, CDR2 FQGNSA. Tagging with unique molecular identifiers was applied to individual cDNA molecules. TCRdb analysed the 5' RACE reads with MiXCR anew, one entry per CDR3 protein. The profile covers 55,000 to 70,000 distinct CDR3 sequences, with 8.5% to 10% appearing a single time and 8.5% to 9% taken by the ten largest. There are many counts of this clonotype. Its matching antigen is unknown. Study observations and caveats: VDJdb matching, biased toward anti-spike CD8 responses, missed private and CD4 specificities.

This sequence joins TRBV7-2 and TRBJ1-1, with 8 bases that match TRBD1. This sequence originates from an adult who was a healthcare worker with PCR-confirmed SARS-CoV-2 infection or an uninfected control (not recorded which). What was sequenced was whole blood. CDR3 sequence (DNA): TGTGCCAGCAGCCTCTTCAGGGGGCAGGACACTGAAGCTTTCTTT. This sequence encodes CASSLFRGQDTEAFF. Full variable domain (remainder filled in from reference TRBV7-2 and TRBJ1-1): GAGVSQSPSNKVTEKGKDVELRCDPISGHTALYWYRQSLGQGLEFLIYFQGNSAPDKSGLPSDRFSAERTGGSVSTLTIQRTQQEDSAVYLCASSLFRGQDTEAFFGQGTRLTVV.